These 14 T cell receptor beta chains originate from one sample sequenced in a study of T-cell memory formation after mild COVID-19. TCRdb reprocessed the 5' RACE reads with MiXCR, giving one entry per CDR3 protein. Among nearly 110,000 distinct CDR3 sequences, roughly 12% were seen once, and the ten largest hold around 25%. Sequences were obtained from PBMCs or a T cell subset sorted from them (not recorded which). The receptor source for this set is an adult woman who had mild COVID-19 (a few samples of this study predate the infection). Cell type and time point are not known.

This chain uses TRBV9 with TRBJ2-3; perhaps D is TRBD1 or TRBD2 (6 bases each). The V end lost 0 bases, the J end lost 1 base, and 12 bases lay between the germline ends. This CDR3 has 16 amino acids. Per germline, CDR1 SGDLS and CDR2 YYNGEE. CDR3 coding DNA: TGTGCCAGCAGCGTAGAGGGGGGACACCGCACAGATACGCAGTATTTT. Translated: CASSVEGGHRTDTQYF. Based on the CDR3 plus reference TRBV9 and TRBJ2-3, the full variable domain is DSGVTQTPKHLITATGQRVTLRCSPRSGDLSVYWYQQSLDQGLQFLIQYYNGEERAKGNILERFSAQQFPDLHSELNLSSLELGDSALYFCASSVEGGHRTDTQYFGPGTRLTVL.

The V gene is TRBV7-9, the J gene TRBJ2-7; 7 bases map to TRBD2. The germline CDR1 and CDR2 sequences are SEHNR and FQNEAQ (reference sequence). The CDR3 is 16 amino acids. With 5 bases clipped from V and 0 bases from J, the junction kept 10 bases outside the gene matches. Here the CDR3 reads CASSPRSSGYSYEQYF. DNA of the CDR3: TGTGCCAGCAGCCCAAGGTCTAGCGGTTACTCCTACGAGCAGTACTTC.

This clonotype has just one count. The junction shows a germline mismatch at one end, possibly a read error. This chain links TRBV4-1 with TRBJ2-1, with D possibly matching TRBD2 (5 bases). Germline V CDR1 and CDR2: MGHRA, YSYEKL. The CDR3 contains 14 residues. CDR3 sequence reads: CASSQENEGPSLLF. For the CDR3, the DNA is TGCGCCAGCAGCCAAGAAAACGAGGGCCCAAGTCTGTTATTC.

There are many counts of this clonotype. This chain joins TRBV5-1 and TRBJ2-3; the match to TRBD1 covers 7 bases. The CDR3 has 13 amino acids. The germline CDR1 and CDR2 sequences are SGHRS and YFSETQ. Trimming at V came to 4 bases and at J to 6 bases, leaving 5 bases not matched to a gene. Here the CDR3 reads CASSQTGEDTQYF. In DNA form, the CDR3 reads TGCGCCAGCAGCCAAACAGGGGAGGATACGCAGTATTTT. Combining the CDR3 with reference TRBV5-1 and TRBJ2-3 gives the whole variable domain KAGVTQTPRYLIKTRGQQVTLSCSPISGHRSVSWYQQTPGQGLQFLFEYFSETQRNKGNFPGRFSGRQFSNSRSEMNVSTLELGDSALYLCASSQTGEDTQYFGPGTRLTVL.

This clonotype has just a few counts. For the CDR3, the DNA is TGTGCCAGCAGCCGCGCGATAGCGGAGGGCCAAGAGACCCAGTACTTC. Translation gives CASSRAIAEGQETQYF. The chain is built from TRBV7-9 and TRBJ2-5; tentative D call: TRBD2 (6 bases). The CDR3 runs to 16 residues. V dropped 5 bases and J dropped 1 base, with 17 bases sitting between them. The V gene's germline CDR1 is SEHNR and CDR2 FQNEAQ (reference sequence).

This clonotype was counted at least ten times. The chain employs TRBV12-3 or TRBV12-4 and TRBJ2-7, with D possibly being TRBD1 (5 bases). The CDR3 loop spans 13 amino acids. V lost 2 bases to trimming and J lost 2 bases, with 7 bases between them. In DNA form, the CDR3 reads TGTGCCAGCAGTTTACCAGGGACCTACGAGCAGTACTTC. Its protein product is CASSLPGTYEQYF.

Only a few counts were recorded for this clonotype. CDR3 sequence reads: CASSATGTEAFF. In DNA, the CDR3 is TGTGCCAGCAGTGCAACAGGGACTGAAGCTTTCTTT. V usage is TRBV6-5 and J usage is TRBJ1-1; TRBD1 is a possible D gene (6 bases). The germline gives CDR1 MNHEY, CDR2 SVGAGI. Trimming took off 5 bases at V and 5 bases at J, with 9 bases between the two ends. CDR3 length: 12 residues.

This clonotype has only a few counts. The chain recombines TRBV19 with TRBJ2-1; D not certain. CDR3 length: 15 residues. Germline CDR1 and CDR2: LNHDA and SQIVND (reference sequence). The ends were cut back, 1 base at V and 0 bases at J, with 7 bases in the middle. The CDR3 spells CASSIGFSSYNEQFF. CDR3 nucleotide sequence: TGTGCCAGTAGTATAGGTTTTAGCTCCTACAATGAGCAGTTCTTC.

The chain is built from TRBV7-8 and TRBJ2-7, with D unclear. Trimming left V 5 bases short and J 4 bases short, with 18 bases between. The germline CDR1 and CDR2 sequences are SGHVS and FQNEAQ. This CDR3 contains 15 residues. CDR3 bases: TGTGCCAGCAGCACCCGACATGAGCTGGGATACGAGCAGTACTTC. Residues: CASSTRHELGYEQYF.

This clonotype occurred a few times. The chain couples TRBV4-1 to TRBJ2-5; D may be TRBD1 (5 bases). The CDR3 has 16 residues. CDR1 and CDR2 (germline): MGHRA, YSYEKL. The ends were cut back, 3 bases at V and 5 bases at J, with 19 bases in the middle. The CDR3 loop reads CASSHRSQGDGETQYF. CDR3 nucleotide sequence: TGCGCCAGCAGCCACCGGAGCCAGGGTGACGGGGAGACCCAGTACTTC.

This clonotype was seen a few times. The rearrangement uses TRBV12-3 or TRBV12-4 and TRBJ1-1; no firm D call. The CDR3 covers 12 residues. The V and J ends lost 6 bases and 7 bases respectively, with 12 bases between them. As DNA, the CDR3 is TGTGCCAGCAGCCCAGCGGTGGGTGAAGCTTTCTTT. It is translated as CASSPAVGEAFF.

The chain joins TRBV3-1 to TRBJ1-1; D is possibly TRBD1 (6 bases). V was trimmed by 3 bases and J by 5 bases, leaving 13 bases between them. CDR3 length equals 14 residues. Germline V gene sequence: CDR1 LGHDT, CDR2 YNNKEL (reference sequence). The CDR3 loop is CASSHLDSLTEAFF. As DNA, the CDR3 is TGTGCCAGCAGCCATCTGGACAGCCTAACTGAAGCTTTCTTT.

There are a few counts of this clonotype. V usage is TRBV13 and J usage is TRBJ1-1; tentatively, D is TRBD1 (5 bases). The CDR3 consists of 14 residues. Germline CDR1 is PRHDT and CDR2 is FYEKMQ (reference sequence). Trimming removed 3 bases from V and 3 bases from J, with 11 bases in between. CDR3 bases: TGTGCCAGCAGCTTCATGGGGGGTGACACTGAAGCTTTCTTT. It codes for CASSFMGGDTEAFF.

This clonotype was seen a handful of times. The rearrangement joins TRBV5-1 to TRBJ2-1; 14 bases align to TRBD2. V trimming: 4 bases; J trimming: 5 bases; junction bases outside the gene matches: 5. Germline V gene data show CDR1 as SGHRS and CDR2 as YFSETQ. The CDR3 loop spans 16 amino acids. The CDR3 loop reads CASSGGLAGVDNEQFF. CDR3 nucleotides: TGCGCCAGCAGCGGGGGACTAGCGGGAGTCGACAATGAGCAGTTCTTC.